Below are 25 T cell receptor beta chains sequenced from a single sample in a study of neurological immune-mediated disorders. Each CDR3 protein is one row after TCRdb ran MiXCR on the 5' RACE reads. The data contain 45,000 to 55,000 distinct CDR3 sequences, 3% to 4.5% of them singletons. The specimen was PBMCs. Receptors were obtained from a man between 60 and 75 years old with multiple sclerosis.

This clonotype was detected many times. The rearrangement uses TRBV5-1 and TRBJ1-1; maybe TRBD1 (5 bases). Germline V gene data show CDR1 as SGHRS and CDR2 as YFSETQ. The CDR3 has 15 amino acids. V was pared by 5 bases and J by 1 base, with 15 bases between. The CDR3 here is CASRSQGAGNTEAFF. The CDR3 nucleotides read TGCGCCAGCAGGAGTCAGGGCGCCGGGAACACTGAAGCTTTCTTT. The full variable domain, with the rest looked up from reference TRBV5-1 and TRBJ1-1, is KAGVTQTPRYLIKTRGQQVTLSCSPISGHRSVSWYQQTPGQGLQFLFEYFSETQRNKGNFPGRFSGRQFSNSRSEMNVSTLELGDSALYLCASRSQGAGNTEAFFGQGTRLTVV.

This clonotype was seen at least ten times. This sequence joins TRBV28 and TRBJ1-4; no clear D gene. The CDR3 covers 15 residues. The V end lost 5 bases, the J end lost 7 bases, and 17 bases lay between the germline ends. Germline V gene lookup returns CDR1 MDHEN and CDR2 SYDVKM. CDR3: CASSTDPTGGEKLFF. CDR3 sequence (DNA): TGTGCCAGCAGTACAGACCCCACCGGCGGTGAAAAACTGTTTTTT.

This clonotype was recorded at least ten times. V and J are TRBV11-3 and TRBJ2-1, with 11 bases matching TRBD1. The V gene end was trimmed by 5 bases and the J gene end by 8 bases; junction bases not matched to a gene: 5. This CDR3 contains 14 residues. CDR1 is SGHNT and CDR2 is YENEEA in the germline V gene. CDR3 sequence reads: CASSRGQGADEQFF. The CDR3 DNA reads as TGTGCCAGCAGCCGCGGACAGGGGGCTGATGAGCAGTTCTTC. Looking up the rest from reference TRBV11-3 and TRBJ2-1 gives the full variable domain: EAGVVQSPRYKIIEKKQPVAFWCNPISGHNTLYWYLQNLGQGPELLIRYENEEAVDDSQLPKDRFSAERLKGVDSTLKIQPAELGDSAVYLCASSRGQGADEQFFGPGTRLTVL.

This clonotype was counted many times. The rearrangement joins TRBV10-3 to TRBJ1-4, with 12 bases lining up with TRBD1. Germline CDR1 and CDR2: ENHRY and SYGVKD. CDR3 length: 17 residues. V lost 6 bases to trimming and J lost 0 bases; unmatched junction nucleotides: 5. CDR3 protein: CAISGTGGAATNEKLFF. As DNA, the CDR3 is TGTGCCATCAGCGGGACAGGGGGCGCGGCAACTAATGAAAAACTGTTTTTT.

This clonotype has a handful of counts. The chain carries TRBV18 and TRBJ2-7; no definite D call. V was clipped by 3 bases and J by 4 bases, with 13 bases between them. The length of the CDR3 is 14 residues. In germline, CDR1 is KGHSH, CDR2 LQKENI. The CDR3 DNA reads as TGTGCCAGCTCACCGGGTAGGGTCCTTTACGAGCAGTACTTC. Encoded protein: CASSPGRVLYEQYF.

Many counts were recorded for this clonotype. The CDR3 DNA follows: TGCAGTGCTAGCGTACTTCGGGGGGGGACTAGCACAGATACGCAGTATTTT. Protein sequence: CSASVLRGGTSTDTQYF. The V gene is TRBV20-1, the J gene TRBJ2-3; 8 bases are shared with TRBD2. V lost 3 bases and J lost 0; bases outside the gene matches: 11. The CDR3 totals 17 residues. The V gene's germline CDR1 is DFQATT and CDR2 SNEGSKA (reference sequence).

Many counts were recorded for this clonotype. The CDR3 loop reads CSVSGRGTEAFF. CDR3 nucleotide sequence: TGCAGCGTTTCCGGGCGGGGCACTGAAGCTTTCTTT. V usage is TRBV29-1 and J usage is TRBJ1-1, with D unresolved. Trimming took 5 bases from V and 4 from J, leaving 11 bases between them. The CDR3 has 12 amino acids. Germline V lookup: CDR1 SQVTM, CDR2 ANQGSEA.

This clonotype was recorded at least ten times. The gene calls are TRBV10-3 and TRBJ1-5; 9 positions agree with TRBD1. V lost 0 bases to trimming and J lost 3 bases; unmatched junction nucleotides: 9. The CDR3 loop spans 18 amino acids. Germline V CDR1 and CDR2: ENHRY, SYGVKD. This CDR3 reads CAISESVRTGEPNQPQHF. The CDR3 DNA reads as TGTGCCATCAGTGAGTCGGTGAGGACAGGGGAGCCCAATCAGCCCCAGCATTTT.

This clonotype showed up just a few times. This could be a read error, since a much larger clone is one nucleotide away. No conserved phenylalanine or tryptophan ends this CDR3, so it is likely a read error. This chain links TRBV29-1 with TRBJ2-1; D gene ambiguous. The V and J ends lost 1 base and 10 bases respectively, with 8 bases between them. This CDR3 spans 11 amino acids. The germline V gene has CDR1 SQVTM and CDR2 ANQGSEA. CDR3 nucleotides: TGCAGCGTTGAAGTTCCCAAAGAGCAGTTCTGC. Translated: CSVEVPKEQFC.

This clonotype was counted many times. The J gene is TRBJ1-5, the V gene TRBV2; no firm D call. The CDR3 has 15 amino acids. The V end lost 1 base, the J end lost 6 bases, and 13 bases lay between the germline ends. From germline, CDR1 is SNHLY and CDR2 FYNNEI. The CDR3 protein is CASSEGAGSSQPQHF. As DNA, the CDR3 is TGTGCCAGCAGTGAAGGCGCTGGCTCGAGTCAGCCCCAGCATTTT.

This clonotype appeared a few times. This chain links TRBV20-1 with TRBJ2-2; TRBD2 matches 14 bases. Per the germline V gene, CDR1 is DFQATT and CDR2 is SNEGSKA (reference sequence). The CDR3 totals 17 residues. Unmatched junction bases numbered 2, after V lost 0 bases and J lost 2 bases. CDR3 region: CSARETSGRGNTGELFF. The CDR3 DNA reads as TGCAGTGCTAGAGAGACTAGCGGGAGGGGCAACACCGGGGAGCTGTTTTTT.

This clonotype was picked up many times. The chain employs TRBV12-3 or TRBV12-4 and TRBJ2-1; no definite D call. V lost 6 bases and J lost 6, with 6 bases in between. CDR3 size: 11 residues. The CDR3 sequence is CASSPVNEQFF. CDR3 bases: TGTGCCAGCAGCCCAGTCAATGAGCAGTTCTTC.

This clonotype appeared many times. The V and J genes are TRBV20-1 and TRBJ2-7, with D perhaps TRBD2 (6 bases). V shed 6 bases and J shed 5 bases, with 23 bases lying between them. The CDR3 spans 15 residues. Germline lookup yields CDR1 DFQATT and CDR2 SNEGSKA (reference sequence). CDR3 nucleotide sequence: TGCAGTGCCCCGACCGGAGGGGCCATAGTCAACGAGCAGTACTTC. Protein sequence: CSAPTGGAIVNEQYF.

This clonotype was found many times. The V call is TRBV3-1, the J call TRBJ2-7, with 7 bases lining up with TRBD2. V shed 1 base, J shed 3 bases, and the junction held 0 bases outside the gene matches. The CDR3 spans 13 residues. Germline V gene lookup returns CDR1 LGHDT and CDR2 YNNKEL (reference sequence). The CDR3 region has the DNA TGTGCCAGCAGCCAAGGGACTAGCTACGAGCAGTACTTC. Translation: CASSQGTSYEQYF.

This chain joins TRBV18 and TRBJ1-1; D uncertain. This CDR3 region has 14 residues. V was clipped by 2 bases and J by 4 bases, with 11 bases between them. The germline CDR1 and CDR2 sequences are KGHSH and LQKENI. CDR3 nucleotides: TGTGCCAGCTCACCAGGCGGGCTGGGCACTGAAGCTTTCTTT. It is translated as CASSPGGLGTEAFF.

This clonotype was observed many times. V is TRBV28 and J is TRBJ1-1; tentatively, D is TRBD1 (6 bases). Germline CDR1 reads MDHEN; CDR2 reads SYDVKM. Trimming cost V 7 bases and J 4 bases, with 19 bases left between them. This CDR3 is built from 15 residues. CDR3 in amino acids: CASTSSTGPGTEAFF. The CDR3 region has the DNA TGTGCCAGCACCTCAAGCACAGGGCCGGGCACTGAAGCTTTCTTT.

This clonotype came up many times. This chain connects TRBV5-1 to TRBJ1-5; D possibly corresponds to TRBD1 (6 bases). V lost 4 bases and J lost 5, with 10 bases in between. Looked up from germline, CDR1 is SGHRS and CDR2 is YFSETQ. The CDR3 is 13 residues long. The CDR3 bases are TGCGCCAGCAGCCAGGGGCGCGATCAGCCCCAGCATTTT. Amino acid sequence: CASSQGRDQPQHF. Full variable domain (remainder filled in from reference TRBV5-1 and TRBJ1-5): KAGVTQTPRYLIKTRGQQVTLSCSPISGHRSVSWYQQTPGQGLQFLFEYFSETQRNKGNFPGRFSGRQFSNSRSEMNVSTLELGDSALYLCASSQGRDQPQHFGDGTRLSIL.

There are many counts of this clonotype. The J gene is TRBJ1-4, the V gene TRBV7-8, with D unresolved. CDR1 is SGHVS and CDR2 is FQNEAQ in the germline V gene. V lost 5 bases to trimming and J lost 8 bases, with 21 bases between them. The CDR3 spans 16 residues. The CDR3 bases are TGTGCCAGCAGCCCCCACAGAAGGCCGGGTGAAGAAAAACTGTTTTTT. Residues: CASSPHRRPGEEKLFF.

This clonotype was observed a few times. CDR3 coding DNA: TGTGCCAGCAGGTCCGGGGAAGGGATGAACACTGAAGCTTTCTTT. Protein sequence: CASRSGEGMNTEAFF. This sequence joins TRBV28 and TRBJ1-1, with D hard to call. The CDR3 is 15 residues long. The ends were cut back, 6 bases at V and 0 bases at J, with 14 bases in the middle. Germline V gene lookup returns CDR1 MDHEN and CDR2 SYDVKM.

This clonotype was seen ten or more times. The V call is TRBV20-1, the J call TRBJ2-1, with 7 bases fitting TRBD2. The CDR3 is 11 amino acids. Germline trimming cut 4 bases from V and 9 bases from J; bases unmatched to any gene: 3. CDR1 and CDR2 from the germline V gene are DFQATT and SNEGSKA (reference sequence). CDR3 bases: TGCAGTGCTACGCGGGGGTTTGAGCAGTTCTTC. Its translation: CSATRGFEQFF.

This clonotype has a handful of counts. CDR3 in DNA: TGCACCAGCAGCCAAGTTAGGAGCGGCTACACCTTC. Translated, it gives CTSSQVRSGYTF. The rearrangement joins TRBV1 to TRBJ1-2. TRBV1 is a listed pseudogene. The CDR3 has 12 amino acids.

This clonotype was picked up many times. In DNA form, the CDR3 reads TGTGCCAGCGGGGTCTCGGGGTCGAACACTGAAGCTTTCTTT. Its translation: CASGVSGSNTEAFF. The genes are TRBV5-5 and TRBJ1-1; D gene ambiguous. This CDR3 has 14 residues. Germline V gives CDR1 SGHKS, CDR2 YYEKEE (reference sequence). V was shortened by 7 bases and J by 1 base, with 14 bases between the two germline ends.

In this sample, this clonotype turned up a few times. The chain couples TRBV20-1 to TRBJ2-5; 10 bases match TRBD2. V shed 7 bases, J shed 4 bases, and the junction held 3 bases outside the gene matches. The CDR3 consists of 12 residues. The germline gives CDR1 DFQATT, CDR2 SNEGSKA (reference sequence). CDR3 DNA sequence: TGCAGTGGAAAGCGGGGGGGAGAGACCCAGTACTTC. Encoded protein: CSGKRGGETQYF.

This clonotype was found a few times. The genes are TRBV27 and TRBJ2-2; D is undetermined. Germline V gene lookup returns CDR1 MNHEY and CDR2 SMNVEV (reference sequence). This CDR3 is built from 15 residues. V shed 3 bases and J shed 5 bases, with 13 bases lying between them. The CDR3 DNA reads TGTGCCAGCAGTTTTACTTGGGGTCGGACCGGGGAGCTGTTTTTT. Translated: CASSFTWGRTGELFF.

There are many counts of this clonotype. The chain recombines TRBV7-2 with TRBJ1-2; 9 bases match TRBD1. CDR3 length: 14 residues. Germline values: CDR1 SGHTA, CDR2 FQGNSA. V was pared by 5 bases and J by 4 bases, with 5 bases of the junction left unmatched. The DNA of the CDR3 is TGTGCCAGCAGCCCGGGACAGGGTCGCTATGGCTACACCTTC. This translates into CASSPGQGRYGYTF.